This section outlines one T cell receptor (beta chain) sequence together with its context. Only a few counts were recorded for this clone. The antigen it recognizes is unknown. Per-nucleotide qualities are absent, and no much larger clonotype sits a single base away. The data derive from a study of cytomegalovirus exposure and HLA in healthy donors (dated 2017 in TCRdb). Context from the whole study: An earlier analysis of 550 to 700 of the donors reported more than 250 Gb of sequence data and roughly 100 million unique TCR beta sequences from 150 million to 200 million T cells. Around 320 gigabases of sequencing data and approximately 93 million unique TCR sequences were included in an early release covering roughly 600 HLA-typed donors. Of the approximately 400 genotyped donors, over 70% fell in the genetic ancestry cluster associated with self-reported Caucasian donors. The aim of the study was to test whether cataloging public T cell receptors could identify signatures of past pathogen exposure. Using immunosequencing, the study profiled T cell repertoires from about 620 subjects and related those repertoires to cytomegalovirus serostatus. Along with the approximately 670-subject first cohort, a separate validation cohort of over a hundred different subjects was used. To predict cytomegalovirus infection status, the study brought together high-throughput TCR immunosequencing, statistical association of individual TCRs with disease status, and machine learning. In a later analysis, previously published TCR beta repertoires from 500 to 750 donors were re-analyzed and high-resolution HLA genotyping was added so that TCR occurrence patterns could be studied. The later analysis used no new phenotypic data to find candidate immune exposures, relying instead on TCR beta sequences and their occurrence across donors. An earlier analysis of approximately 640 of the donors applied high-throughput TCR beta sequencing to assess whether each TCR beta V gene segment acted as functional or pseudogenic. Alongside the repertoire data, information on donor age, sex, ethnicity and CMV serostatus was compiled. A later genetic analysis used genome-wide SNP genotypes for about 65% of the 666 donors, treating that subset as a discovery cohort. Every repertoire in the discovery cohort had been generated on one and the same sequencing platform. Both class I and class II loci were covered by HLA typing, at four-digit resolution. The number of typed donors differed by locus: roughly 629-640 for A, B, C, DRB1 and DQB1; 522 for DQA1; 606 for DPA1; and 400 to 480 for DPB1. A handful of DR-DQ haplotypes were handled as single units for association and clustering because linkage in the cohort was strong. Among some 400 genotyped donors of the cohort, an average of about 220,000 unique TCR beta nucleotide sequences was sequenced per donor, of which 15% to 20% were non-productive.

The cohort consisted of 650 to 700 healthy bone marrow donors. At the time of sampling, all cohort members were nominally healthy, though unrecorded immune exposures were likely present. The donor was CMV seronegative and belonged to the group of over 300 seronegative cohort members. Each donor provided a peripheral blood sample, and peripheral blood mononuclear cells were used for TCR beta sequencing. Genomic DNA extraction from the blood cell samples was performed with the Qiagen DNeasy Blood Extraction Kit. Receptor amplification or capture employed the immunoSEQ multiplex PCR assay. For the multiplex PCR, a mixture combining 60 forward primers for TCR Vbeta segments and 13 reverse primers for TCR Jbeta segments was used. Amplification of the CDR3 region of rearranged TCR beta genes was performed with a multiplex PCR assay on genomic DNA. On the Illumina HiSeq System, the amplified TCR beta libraries were sequenced as 87-base-pair reads. The published analysis was carried out like this. A later analysis counted about 80 million unique TCR beta chains across the 550 to 800 repertoires, and about 10 million of these chains were shared by at least two donors. Raw reads were error-corrected and collapsed into unique sequences with a nearest-neighbor algorithm that merged closely related sequences to remove PCR and sequencing errors. CDR3 sequences were aligned to IMGT reference sequences to assign V, D and J gene segments. For a sequence to be retained, a match of at least six nucleotides was required to both a V gene segment and a J gene segment. A rearrangement was called productive if the CDR3 had no stop codons and remained in frame with V and J, and every other rearrangement was called non-productive. CDR3 was defined by IMGT convention, running from the second conserved V-encoded cysteine to the conserved J-encoded phenylalanine. Sequences without an unambiguous match to a single V gene segment were excluded from the earlier analysis of almost 600 of the donors. An earlier analysis of about 590 of the donors classified V segments as functional when productive rearrangements were above 56.7% and as segregating when the standard deviation between donors was above 5%. To diagnose cytomegalovirus status from the catalog of TCR beta chain sequences, a statistical classification framework was built. V and J gene assignment, in a later analysis, came from comparing TCR nucleotide sequences with IMGT/GENE-DB human TR gene sequences. In a later analysis, CDR3 sequences and most-parsimonious VDJ recombination scenarios were assigned using the TCRdist pipeline. In a later analysis, each TCR beta chain was defined by its CDR3 amino acid sequence together with its V-gene family, and reads without a unique V-gene family were excluded. As a way to deal with suspected cross-contamination and a sequencing artifact, a later analysis dropped 500 to 700 nucleotide sequences that were highly shared and had low generation probability. For each public chain, a later analysis derived a clonal expansion index from normalized ranks of inferred template counts within each repertoire. Generation probabilities in a later analysis came from a VDJ recombination model fitted to out-of-frame rearrangements, and those results were checked against IGoR. Hypergeometric tests were used in a later analysis to score TCR-TCR, TCR-HLA and TCR-CMV co-occurrence, with a repertoire-size bias correction applied to the TCR pairs. A later analysis estimated false discovery rates by permuting HLA or CMV assignments 20 times. In a later analysis, co-occurring TCRs were grouped using DBSCAN, with TCRdist sequence similarity added in when clustering inside HLA-allele-positive subsets. Repertoires with fewer than 30,000 or more than 120,000 public chains, plus five repertoires with anomalous nucleotide sharing, were excluded from co-occurrence clustering. Held by TCRdb, this immuneACCESS table contains in-frame sequences only and omits some clones. Under half of the omission traces to an unresolved V gene where checked; the cause of the rest is unknown. V and J calls and clone size are as listed in that table; D and trimming were resolved from the DNA. The table for this sample lists about 190,000 clones; approximately 85% of them were counted only once. Of the sample, about 1.8% falls within the top ten clones.

Study-wide conclusions, independent of this receptor: Most CMV-associated TCR beta chains appeared to be HLA-restricted in a later analysis, and the HLA associations seemed to be driven largely by CMV exposure. Strong co-occurrence of HLA alleles, especially DR and DQ, made assigning TCR associations to individual alleles difficult. A total of roughly 160 TCR beta chains were listed by the study as associated with cytomegalovirus. The authors suggested that the approach could potentially be extended to other disease states and immunological phenotypes. Roughly uniform sequencing depth across donors was assumed in presence/absence analyses, although this assumption may not hold. While some public TCRs were present in many individuals, most TCR sequences turned up only very rarely across donors. In a later analysis, HLA-associated TCR beta chains were found to be more clonally expanded and to have lower generation probabilities than equally common non-associated chains. HLA typing was unavailable for some donors at each locus, so association tests used only the typed subset. At a false discovery rate of 0.05, a later analysis linked 15,000 to 20,000 TCR beta sequences to specific HLA alleles. According to a later analysis, parvovirus B19, influenza, CMV and Epstein-Barr virus appeared linked to several top co-occurrence clusters. A few of the identified cytomegalovirus-associated TCR beta chains were confirmed in vitro to be specific for cytomegalovirus antigens. Immune exposure information for the cohort was limited to CMV serostatus. The earlier analysis of around 600 of the donors excluded approximately 15 rarely observed V segments, including chromosome 9 orphons, because counts were too low. A further reported finding was that TCR beta sequences accurately predicted the HLA-A and HLA-B alleles for most subjects in the first cohort. The classifier was reported to diagnose cytomegalovirus status with high specificity and sensitivity in both the original cohort and the validation cohort. A later genetic analysis reported fewer N-insertions in productive TCRs among donors in an Asian-associated ancestry cluster than the roughly 690-donor mean. Some IMGT-functional V segments, including TRBV6-2 and TRBV6-3, could not be told apart with the 87-base-pair reads, so those segments were excluded. A group of highly shared sequence variants was considered likely to be a technical artifact of the sequencing pipeline. A later genetic analysis associated a missense DCLRE1C variant with V-gene and J-gene trimming of TCR beta chains, and an independent cohort replicated the association. Correlated functional status among segregating V segments might reflect linkage disequilibrium, but an unknown experimental factor could not be ruled out. In this cohort, only TCR beta chains were sequenced, and detectable features were limited by the absence of alpha or paired-chain data. In a later analysis, TCR association rates were found to vary across HLA loci, with the most associated TCRs seen for DRB1 alleles and the fewest for HLA-C alleles. In an earlier analysis of some 500 of the donors, most TCR beta V segments appeared in productive rearrangements about 87% or about 30% of the time, broadly matching IMGT annotations.

CDR3 length: 15 amino acids, cysteine to phenylalanine. Just the 45-base CDR3 DNA is kept, in frame starting at base 1. CDR1 and CDR2, looked up from the germline V gene, are MDHEN and SYDVKM. Trimming takes 2 bases off V and 2 bases off J; junction bases not matched to a gene: 0. Material for sequencing was PBMCs. The V gene is TRBV28 and the J gene is TRBJ2-6, with 7 junctional bases fitting TRBD2. The clonotype originates from a man between 18 and 35 years old in good health and CMV-seronegative. The encoded CDR3 is CASSLGGAGANVLTF. The sequenced DNA is TGTGCCAGCAGTTTAGGGGGGGCTGGGGCCAACGTCCTGACTTTC. This CDR3, with the reference TRBV28 and TRBJ2-6 proteins standing in past its ends, gives the full variable domain DVKVTQSSRYLVKRTGEKVFLECVQDMDHENMFWYRQDPGLGLRLIYFSYDVKMKEKGDIPEGYSVSREKKERFSLILESASTNQTSMYLCASSLGGAGANVLTFGAGSRLTVL.